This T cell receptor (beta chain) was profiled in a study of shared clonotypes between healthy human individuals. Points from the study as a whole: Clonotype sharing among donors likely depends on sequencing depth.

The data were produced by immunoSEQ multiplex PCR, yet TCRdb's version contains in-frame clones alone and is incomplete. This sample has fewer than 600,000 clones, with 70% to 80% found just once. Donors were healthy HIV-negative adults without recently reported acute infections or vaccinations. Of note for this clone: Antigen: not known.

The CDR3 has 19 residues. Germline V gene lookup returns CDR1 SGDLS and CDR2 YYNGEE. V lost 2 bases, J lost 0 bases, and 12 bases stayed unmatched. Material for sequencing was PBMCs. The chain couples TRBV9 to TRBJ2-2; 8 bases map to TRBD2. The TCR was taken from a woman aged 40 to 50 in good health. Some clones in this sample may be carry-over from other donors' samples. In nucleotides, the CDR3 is TGTGCCAGCAGCGTCCGATGGGAGAGCGGGAGAACGAACACCGGGGAGCTGTTTTTT. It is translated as CASSVRWESGRTNTGELFF.